This T cell receptor (beta chain) was identified in a study of beta chain features in type 1 diabetes (dated by TCRdb to 2017 to 2018). In terms of the full investigation: Mean age, gender distribution, total cell number and subset yield were not different between patients and healthy donors. A total of some 100,000,000 sorted cells were examined across all samples, and a strong correlation was observed between cell number per subset and RNA yield. The study compared the TCRB repertoires of sorted circulating CD4+ T cell subsets in recently diagnosed type 1 diabetes patients with those in matched healthy donors. Regulatory and stem cell-like memory subsets were isolated from only 8 patients and about eight healthy donors, whereas naive and central memory subsets came from all 28 donors.

Each donor gave one peripheral blood draw, averaging approximately 110 mL, which was collected into heparinised tubes. Using a panel that included CD45RO, CCR7, CD25, CD127, CD95 and CD27, naive, central memory, regulatory and stem cell-like memory CD4+ T cells were sorted on a BD FACSAria II. Every sorted population had a purity above 95%. PBMCs were isolated right away by Lymphoprep density gradient centrifugation and were stained directly, without culture. So that batch effects would be minimized, each experiment stained and sorted samples in pairs, pairing one healthy donor with one patient. Study-level results and caveats: Type 1 diabetes patients showed a moderate but significant shortening of TCRB CDR3 length in all four CD4+ subsets. Naive, central memory and regulatory TCRB repertoires appeared to be more similar among patients than among healthy donors. HLA sub-analyses involved small numbers of individuals, so any influence of HLA type on TCRB rearrangement remained unresolved. PCR may preferentially amplify shorter templates, but because patient and control samples were amplified and corrected together, any resulting skew would affect both groups equally. At VDJ recombination sites, patients with type 1 diabetes made fewer insertions and deleted more nucleotides, a pattern implying thymic rearrangement abnormalities. Because cDNA rather than genomic DNA was sequenced, highly expressing activated cells could have been over-represented, although no difference in activation and CD3 levels was found between groups.

This clone was seen more than once but under ten times. Its recognized antigen is unknown. Within one base of it there is no much larger clone, and no base qualities were kept. This same CDR3 is encoded by further DNA sequences in the sample. The entire isolated RNA was reverse transcribed using the High Capacity cDNA Reverse Transcription Kit, and thus expressed TCRB transcripts were sequenced. Naive, central memory and regulatory T cell samples underwent deep immunoSEQ sequencing, averaging about 3.3 million total reads per sample. After sorted cells were lysed in RLT buffer, RNA was extracted with DNase-treated RNeasy Micro or Mini kits, with the choice depending on cell number. Each cell subset was processed separately to prevent cross-contamination, with patient and healthy donor samples processed together. The immunoSEQ multiplex PCR was used to amplify TCRB sequences from cDNA, generating 87-bp fragments that spanned the CDR3 region. Sequencing of the amplicons was done on the Illumina HiSeq platform. Turning to the authors' computational methods: Synthetic template baselines were used to correct PCR bias computationally, reads within Hamming distance 2 were collapsed, and singletons that could not be merged were discarded. By aligning reads against IMGT, V, D and J genes, CDR3 length, and insertions or deletions at six rearrangement sites were assigned. Within each subset, clonotype counts were normalized to sorted cell number, after which true diversity and Gini coefficients were computed with the tcR R package. The overlap coefficient, calculated on TCRB nucleotide sequences, was used to quantify repertoire sharing. Out-of-frame TCRB sequences from naive cells were analyzed as a proxy for the pre-selection repertoire. TCRdb provides this immuneACCESS table in a form limited to in-frame rearrangements. Some clones are lacking; in checked studies, under half of them reflect an unresolved V gene, and why the rest are absent is not known. D and trimming come from the DNA, and the V and J calls and clone size come from that table. The sample table contains 680,000 or so clones; only one count was recorded for roughly 13% of them. Of the sample, 0.02% to 0.025% is held by the ten largest clones.

Trimming at the junction amounts to 6 bases on V and 0 bases on J, and the germline ends lie 6 bases apart. Taken from the germline V gene, the CDR1 and CDR2 loops are KGHSH and LQKENI. From the cysteine through the phenylalanine, the CDR3 covers 12 amino acids. The kept DNA is CDR3 alone, 36 bases in frame from the first base. Sequencing input: naive CD4+ T cells from blood. Explained via the paper, the cell subset or site label denotes: true naive CD4+ T cells. This chain is built from TRBV18 and TRBJ2-7, with no confident D gene call. The receptor comes from a man aged 18 to 35 with type 1 diabetes. The CDR3 protein is CASSPSSYEQYF. The sequence in DNA is TGTGCCAGCTCCCCTTCCTCCTACGAGCAGTACTTC.